The 29 T cell receptor beta chains reported below all come from one sample, sequenced in a study of graft-versus-host responses after intestinal transplantation (dated by TCRdb to about 2021). The method was the immunoSEQ multiplex PCR assay. TCRdb mirrors the immuneACCESS table, restricted to in-frame sequences. Some clones are absent from its copies; in checked studies, under half trace to an unresolved V gene, and the reason for the others is unknown. The sample profile shows 110,000 to 150,000 clones; nearly 95% of them were found once. The biggest ten clones account for roughly 0.19% of the sample. These receptors' antigens are unknown. The label giving this sample's time point can be read as: cells obtained before transplantation from donor or recipient. Sequenced here: unstimulated CD4+ T cells sorted from spleen or lymph node cells, sampled before intestinal transplant. Every receptor here comes from a human donor who received an intestinal transplant.

The rearrangement joins TRBV30 to TRBJ2-7; possibly TRBD2 for D (6 bases). Germline-derived CDR1 and CDR2 are GTSNPN and SVGIG (reference sequence). The CDR3 runs 17 residues. Trimming stripped 4 bases from V and 0 bases from J, with 22 bases between. The CDR3 spells CAWTQLADRRSSYEQYF. CDR3 coding DNA: TGTGCCTGGACCCAACTAGCAGACCGGAGAAGCTCCTACGAGCAGTACTTC.

CDR3 in amino acids: CASSLATGNTEAFF. The CDR3 DNA is TGTGCCAGCAGCTTAGCGACAGGAAACACTGAAGCTTTCTTT. The chain combines TRBV7-9 with TRBJ1-1; D might be TRBD1 (6 bases). Per the germline V gene, CDR1 is SEHNR and CDR2 is FQNEAQ (reference sequence). This CDR3 spans 14 amino acids. Trimming pared 0 bases from V and 2 bases from J, leaving 7 bases between.

This clone has only one observation. V gene TRBV11-1 combines with J gene TRBJ2-7; 7 bases are a match to TRBD2. With V trimmed by 1 base and J by 6 bases, 6 bases remained unmatched. The CDR3 sequence is 14 residues long. In germline, CDR1 is SGHAT, CDR2 FQDESV (reference sequence). The CDR3 coding sequence is TGTGCCAGCAGCTTAGGCCGCGGGGGATTCGAGCAGTACTTC. It is translated as CASSLGRGGFEQYF.

This rearrangement joins TRBV6-1 to TRBJ2-7, with TRBD2 matching 12 bases. The germline V gene encodes CDR1 MNHNS and CDR2 SASEGT. After removal of 5 bases from V and 5 bases from J, the junction contained 4 bases not matched to a gene. This CDR3 is 14 amino acids long. The CDR3 DNA sequence: TGTGCCAGCAGTCTAGCGGGAGGGCCGGACGAGCAGTACTTC. Translating gives CASSLAGGPDEQYF.

This clone was seen just once. V and J are TRBV5-1 and TRBJ2-3; D ambiguous. This CDR3 contains 12 residues. Trimming removed 0 bases from V and 6 bases from J, with 5 bases in between. In germline, CDR1 is SGHRS, CDR2 YFSETQ. The DNA for the CDR3 is TGCGCCAGCAGCTTGGTGGCGGATACGCAGTATTTT. Protein: CASSLVADTQYF.

This clone was picked up one time. The chain carries TRBV5-1 and TRBJ2-3; 14 bases are a match to TRBD2. CDR1 and CDR2 (germline): SGHRS, YFSETQ. This CDR3 is built from 17 residues. Trimming took 1 base from V and 4 from J; bases not matched to a gene: 5. CDR3 sequence (DNA): TGCGCCAGCAGCTTGTTGACTAGCGGGAGGGATCCAGATACGCAGTATTTT. Its translation: CASSLLTSGRDPDTQYF.

The chain joins TRBV28 to TRBJ1-1, with D unclear. V lost 5 bases and J lost 4, with 17 bases in between. Germline values: CDR1 MDHEN, CDR2 SYDVKM. The CDR3 has 15 residues. CDR3 sequence reads: CASSRRNIAGTEAFF. The CDR3 bases are TGTGCCAGCAGTCGGCGGAACATCGCTGGCACTGAAGCTTTCTTT.

This clone was seen only once. The chain carries TRBV6-1 and TRBJ2-1, with 11 bases fitting TRBD2. The V gene end was trimmed by 4 bases and the J gene end by 7 bases; junction bases not matched to a gene: 6. This CDR3 is 15 amino acids long. Germline CDR1 is MNHNS and CDR2 is SASEGT. The chain's CDR3 is CASSGGLAGGNEQFF. The DNA of the CDR3 is TGTGCCAGCAGTGGCGGACTAGCGGGCGGTAATGAGCAGTTCTTC.

The chain employs TRBV6-1 and TRBJ2-2; possible D gene TRBD1, 5 bases. The germline V gene has CDR1 MNHNS and CDR2 SASEGT. The CDR3 covers 14 residues. Deletions cut 6 bases from V and 3 bases from J, with 11 bases between. The CDR3: CASRGQGHTGELFF. The CDR3 DNA sequence: TGTGCCAGCAGGGGGCAGGGCCACACCGGGGAGCTGTTTTTT.

This chain uses TRBV7-9 with TRBJ2-7, with a possible D match to TRBD2 (5 bases). From germline, CDR1 is SEHNR and CDR2 FQNEAQ (reference sequence). V was trimmed by 3 bases and J by 7 bases, leaving 10 bases between them. The CDR3 sequence is 12 residues long. CDR3 residues: CASSFPGSEQYF. In nucleotides, the CDR3 is TGTGCCAGCAGCTTCCCGGGAAGTGAGCAGTACTTC.

The rearrangement uses TRBV27 and TRBJ2-5; tentatively, D is TRBD2 (6 bases). The tail of the sequence fits TRBJ2-7 better, so the J call may be wrong. Germline lookup yields CDR1 MNHEY and CDR2 SMNVEV (reference sequence). This CDR3 is 15 amino acids long. The CDR3 nucleotides read TGTGCCAGCAGTTTGGAGACCGGGAGCTCCTACGAGCAGTACTTC. It specifies CASSLETGSSYEQYF.

This sequence joins TRBV27 and TRBJ2-2, with 13 nucleotides matching TRBD2. V lost 4 bases and J lost 5; bases outside the gene matches: 4. The germline CDR1 and CDR2 sequences are MNHEY and SMNVEV (reference sequence). The CDR3 contains 16 residues. The CDR3 DNA follows: TGTGCCAGCAGTTCGGGACTAGCGGGATTTACCGGGGAGCTGTTTTTT. This sequence encodes CASSSGLAGFTGELFF.

This chain uses TRBV25-1 with TRBJ1-6; D uncertain. The V gene lost 8 bases and the J gene lost 6 bases, with 11 bases spanning the gap. This CDR3 has 13 amino acids. The germline gives CDR1 MGHDK, CDR2 SYGVNS. The CDR3 bases are TGTGCCAGCTGCAAGAGGGCTAATTCACCCCTCCACTTT. Translating gives CASCKRANSPLHF.

In the case of this clone: Other nucleotide sequences in the sample specify the same CDR3. This chain connects TRBV6-1 to TRBJ2-7, with D maybe TRBD2 (6 bases). This CDR3 is built from 14 residues. The V end lost 1 base, the J end lost 0 bases, and 7 bases lay between the germline ends. Germline-derived CDR1 and CDR2 are MNHNS and SASEGT. The CDR3 region is CASSEGRGSYEQYF. In DNA form, the CDR3 reads TGTGCCAGCAGTGAAGGGCGGGGCTCCTACGAGCAGTACTTC.

The CDR3 bases are TGTGCCAGCAGTTCCGGACTAGCTGGGACAGATACGCAGTATTTT. This codes for CASSSGLAGTDTQYF. V and J are TRBV6-5 and TRBJ2-3; 8 nucleotides agree with TRBD2. The J segment lost 3 bases and the V segment lost 4 bases, leaving 6 bases of the junction unmatched. The V gene's germline CDR1 is MNHEY and CDR2 SVGAGI. The CDR3 loop spans 15 amino acids.

V usage is TRBV5-8 and J usage is TRBJ2-5, with 7 bases that match TRBD1. CDR3 length: 15 amino acids. Germline V CDR1 and CDR2: SGHTS, YDEGEE. V shed 0 bases and J 5 bases; nucleotides not matched to a gene: 7. The CDR3: CASSLEDRRVETQYF. The CDR3 DNA reads TGTGCCAGCAGCTTGGAGGACAGGCGGGTGGAGACCCAGTACTTC. The full variable domain, with the rest looked up from reference TRBV5-8 and TRBJ2-5, is EAGVTQSPTHLIKTRGQQATLRCSPISGHTSVYWYQQALGLGLQFLLWYDEGEERNRGNFPPRFSGRQFPNYSSELNVNALELEDSALYLCASSLEDRRVETQYFGPGTRLLVL.

The chain carries TRBV5-1 and TRBJ2-4; no definite D call. Trimming cost V 2 bases and J 5 bases, with 11 bases left between them. The CDR3 has 14 residues. Germline lookup yields CDR1 SGHRS and CDR2 YFSETQ. In DNA, the CDR3 is TGCGCCAGCAGCTTAGAGTCCAGCCAAAACATTCAGTACTTC. Amino acid sequence: CASSLESSQNIQYF. Combining the CDR3 with reference TRBV5-1 and TRBJ2-4 gives the whole variable domain KAGVTQTPRYLIKTRGQQVTLSCSPISGHRSVSWYQQTPGQGLQFLFEYFSETQRNKGNFPGRFSGRQFSNSRSEMNVSTLELGDSALYLCASSLESSQNIQYFGAGTRLSVL.

The rearrangement joins TRBV4-1 to TRBJ2-7, with TRBD2 matching 7 bases. This CDR3 is built from 14 residues. Germline V gives CDR1 MGHRA, CDR2 YSYEKL. Trimming cost V 4 bases and J 3 bases; bases outside gene matches: 6. CDR3 sequence (DNA): TGCGCCAGCAGCCGGCTAGCGGTCAGCTACGAGCAGTACTTC. Translated: CASSRLAVSYEQYF.

V and J are TRBV5-1 and TRBJ2-1, with 8 bases matching TRBD2. CDR1 and CDR2 from the germline V gene are SGHRS and YFSETQ. The CDR3 consists of 16 residues. V shed 0 bases, J shed 3 bases, and the junction held 5 bases outside the gene matches. This CDR3 reads CASSLGASGSYNEQFF. In DNA form, the CDR3 reads TGCGCCAGCAGCTTGGGGGCGAGCGGGAGCTACAATGAGCAGTTCTTC.

The V call is TRBV28, the J call TRBJ2-1, with TRBD2 identical over 9 bases. This CDR3 comprises 16 residues. CDR1 and CDR2 (germline): MDHEN, SYDVKM. V gave up 1 base and J gave up 2 bases; unmatched junction bases: 3. In nucleotides, the CDR3 is TGTGCCAGCAGTTTATCCAGACTAGCGGCCTACAATGAGCAGTTCTTC. The encoded protein is CASSLSRLAAYNEQFF.

V and J are TRBV5-1 and TRBJ2-3; 10 nucleotides line up with TRBD1. This CDR3 region has 14 residues. V lost 5 bases, J lost 14 bases, and 14 bases stayed unmatched. CDR1 is SGHRS and CDR2 is YFSETQ in the germline V gene. In DNA form, the CDR3 reads TGCGCCAGCAGTCGACGTTCCGGGACAGGGGTGGTGTATTTT. This translates into CASSRRSGTGVVYF.

V and J are TRBV28 and TRBJ1-5, with 8 positions matching TRBD1. The CDR3 has 14 residues. Germline CDR1 MDHEN, CDR2 SYDVKM. V dropped 6 bases and J dropped 3; count of bases not matched to a gene: 4. CDR3 amino acids: CASRGTGANQPQHF. In nucleotides, the CDR3 is TGTGCCAGCAGGGGGACAGGAGCCAATCAGCCCCAGCATTTT.

This clone was detected only once. V usage is TRBV7-6 and J usage is TRBJ2-3; the match to TRBD2 covers 14 bases. CDR3 size: 18 residues. Germline V gene data show CDR1 as SGHVS and CDR2 as FNYEAQ. The V gene end was trimmed by 5 bases and the J gene end by 1 base; junction bases not matched to a gene: 8. The CDR3 is CASSQGLAGASGTDTQYF. The DNA for the CDR3 is TGTGCCAGCAGCCAGGGACTAGCGGGAGCCTCTGGCACAGATACGCAGTATTTT.

Comment on this clone: Other nucleotide sequences in the sample specify the same CDR3. This rearrangement joins TRBV6-5 to TRBJ1-1; D gene ambiguous. Trimming left V 5 bases short and J 1 base short, with 5 bases between. This CDR3 spans 12 amino acids. Germline V gene sequence: CDR1 MNHEY, CDR2 SVGAGI. In DNA, the CDR3 is TGTGCCAGCAGTCGACGGAACACTGAAGCTTTCTTT. This codes for CASSRRNTEAFF.

The genes are TRBV7-9 and TRBJ1-1; D gene unclear. V was shortened by 7 bases and J by 1 base, with 19 bases between the two germline ends. The CDR3 extends over 16 amino acids. The germline CDR1 and CDR2 sequences are SEHNR and FQNEAQ (reference sequence). As DNA, the CDR3 is TGTGCCAGCACCTCCCCGAGCCCTACACGGAACACTGAAGCTTTCTTT. Residues: CASTSPSPTRNTEAFF.

J is TRBJ2-6 and V is TRBV28; perhaps TRBD2 as D (6 bases). The CDR3 loop spans 18 amino acids. Germline values: CDR1 MDHEN, CDR2 SYDVKM. The V end was cut by 1 base, the J end by 0 bases, with 13 bases between. The CDR3 is CASSLFAGRSSGANVLTF. The CDR3 region has the DNA TGTGCCAGCAGTTTATTTGCGGGGCGAAGCTCTGGGGCCAACGTCCTGACTTTC.

The chain is built from TRBV11-1 and TRBJ2-5; a possible D gene is TRBD2 (6 bases). CDR1 and CDR2 (germline): SGHAT, FQDESV (reference sequence). There are 15 residues in the CDR3. V was pared by 3 bases and J by 2 bases, with 13 bases between. The CDR3 loop is CASSLSGTFQETQYF. In DNA form, the CDR3 reads TGTGCCAGCAGCTTGTCCGGGACTTTTCAAGAGACCCAGTACTTC.

The V call is TRBV6-6, the J call TRBJ2-1, with D perhaps given as TRBD1 or TRBD2 (5 bases each). Germline V gene data show CDR1 as MNHNY and CDR2 as SVGAGI (reference sequence). The CDR3 consists of 15 residues. The V and J ends lost 0 bases and 9 bases respectively, with 15 bases between them. CDR3 nucleotide sequence: TGTGCCAGCAGTTACTCGGGGACCTTTGGCGTTGAGCAGTTCTTC. This sequence encodes CASSYSGTFGVEQFF.

As regards this clone: Other DNA sequences from this sample encode an identical CDR3 as well. The chain is built from TRBV19 and TRBJ1-1; the D gene is possibly TRBD1 (6 bases). V lost 1 base, J lost 8 bases, and 14 bases lay in between. The germline V gene encodes CDR1 LNHDA and CDR2 SQIVND (reference sequence). The CDR3 is made up of 14 amino acids. CDR3 nucleotide sequence: TGTGCCAGTAGTATAGGCCAGGGGAGCACCGAAGCTTTCTTT. Its protein product is CASSIGQGSTEAFF.